The subject of this entry is one T cell receptor beta chain. The CDR3 has 17 residues. V gave up 2 bases and J gave up 5 bases; unmatched junction bases: 13. TCRdb's table, derived via immunoSEQ multiplex PCR, lists solely in-frame clones and lacks some. Of 20,000 to 25,000 clones listed, around 90% were seen once; the top ten hold 6.3%. These data originate in a study of blood T cell repertoires in COVID-19. The rearrangement joins TRBV5-7 to TRBJ2-5, with 9 nucleotides matching TRBD1. TRBV5-7 has ORF status, its function being uncertain. Sequencing was carried out using peripheral blood. The clonotype was recovered from a woman at least 80 years old with active COVID-19. Written as DNA, the CDR3 is TGTGCCAGCAGCTTATGGGACAGGGCGTTGGTCGGGGAGACCCAGTACTTC. Translating it yields CASSLWDRALVGETQYF.